This TCR beta chain was identified in a study of CD8 T cells in Susac syndrome. Roughly 0.45 to 1 ug RNA was reverse transcribed with random hexamers. In TCRdb, the immunoSEQ multiplex PCR reads were re-called with MiXCR into one record per CDR3 protein. The sample includes around 270,000 distinct CDR3 sequences, approximately 90% of them seen just once. Sequencing was done on a sample of CD8+ T cells from PBMCs. The clonotype comes from a human donor with multiple sclerosis.

The CDR3 nucleotides are TGTGCCAGCAGCCAAGAAGAAGCGGATTACAATGAGCAGTTCTTC. This codes for CASSQEEADYNEQFF. This chain links TRBV4-2 with TRBJ2-1, with D perhaps matching TRBD2 (5 bases). This CDR3 has 15 residues. V was pared by 0 bases and J by 4 bases, with 10 bases between. Germline CDR1 and CDR2: LGHNA and YNFKEQ.